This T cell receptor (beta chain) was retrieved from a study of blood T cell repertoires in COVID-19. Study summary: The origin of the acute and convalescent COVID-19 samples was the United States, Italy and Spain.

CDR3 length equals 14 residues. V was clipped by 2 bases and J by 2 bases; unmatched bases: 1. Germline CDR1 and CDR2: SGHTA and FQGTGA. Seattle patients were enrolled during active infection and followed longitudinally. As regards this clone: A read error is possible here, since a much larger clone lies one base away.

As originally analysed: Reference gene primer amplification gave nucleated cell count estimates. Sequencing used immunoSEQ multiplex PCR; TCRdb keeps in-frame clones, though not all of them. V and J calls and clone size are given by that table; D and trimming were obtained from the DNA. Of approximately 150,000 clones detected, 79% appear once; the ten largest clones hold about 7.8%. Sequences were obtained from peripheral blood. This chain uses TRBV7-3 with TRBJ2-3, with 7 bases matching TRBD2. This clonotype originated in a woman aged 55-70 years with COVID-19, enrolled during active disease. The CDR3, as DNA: TGTGCCAGCAGCTTAGGGACTACCACAGATACGCAGTATTTT. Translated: CASSLGTTTDTQYF.